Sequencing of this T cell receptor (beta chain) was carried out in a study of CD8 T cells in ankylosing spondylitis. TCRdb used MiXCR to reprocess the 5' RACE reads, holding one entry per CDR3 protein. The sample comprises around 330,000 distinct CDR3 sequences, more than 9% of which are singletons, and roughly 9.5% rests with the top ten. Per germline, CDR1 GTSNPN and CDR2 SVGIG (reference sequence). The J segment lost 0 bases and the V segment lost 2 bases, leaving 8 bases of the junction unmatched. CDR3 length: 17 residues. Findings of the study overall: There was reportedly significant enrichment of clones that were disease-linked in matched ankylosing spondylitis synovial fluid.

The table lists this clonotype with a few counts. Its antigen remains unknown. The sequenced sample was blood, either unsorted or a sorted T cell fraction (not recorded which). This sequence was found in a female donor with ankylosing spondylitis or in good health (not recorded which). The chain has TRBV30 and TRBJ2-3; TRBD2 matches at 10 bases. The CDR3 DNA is TGTGCCTGGAGTCCTACTAGCGGGACAACTAGCACAGATACGCAGTATTTT. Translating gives CAWSPTSGTTSTDTQYF.